This T cell receptor beta chain was profiled in a study of T cells in Graves' hyperthyroidism and ophthalmopathy. Study-level results: From stable hyperthyroidism, ophthalmopathy was separated by a 13 V-J model.

V was clipped by 1 base and J by 4 bases; unmatched bases: 1. The germline V gene encodes CDR1 LGHDT and CDR2 YNNKEL (reference sequence). The CDR3 is 14 residues long. This clonotype was detected a few times. What it binds is not known. TCR beta CDR3 regions were amplified from RNA. When the TCR CDR3 underwent first-round RT-PCR, the HTBI primer set was used. MiXCR, applied by TCRdb to the multiplex PCR reads, yields one record per CDR3 protein. The sample shows 300,000 to 400,000 distinct CDR3 sequences, approximately 17% of them seen only once. The TCR originated in a man younger than 35 with Graves' ophthalmopathy. The sequenced material came from blood. The chain carries TRBV3-1 and TRBJ2-3, with TRBD1 identical over 8 bases. The CDR3: CASSQVTGADTQYF. CDR3 nucleotide sequence: TGTGCCAGCAGCCAAGTGACAGGGGCAGATACGCAGTATTTT.